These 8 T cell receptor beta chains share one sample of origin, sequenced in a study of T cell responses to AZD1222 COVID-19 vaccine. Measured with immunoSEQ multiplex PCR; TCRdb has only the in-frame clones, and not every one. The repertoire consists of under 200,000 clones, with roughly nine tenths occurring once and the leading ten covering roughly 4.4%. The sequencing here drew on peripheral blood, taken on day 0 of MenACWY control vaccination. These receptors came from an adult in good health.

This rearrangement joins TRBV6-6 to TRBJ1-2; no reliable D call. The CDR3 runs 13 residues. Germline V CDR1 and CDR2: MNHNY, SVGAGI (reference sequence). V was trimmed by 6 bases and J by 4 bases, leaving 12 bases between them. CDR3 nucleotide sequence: TGTGCCAGCAGCTCCCCGGAGACCTATGGCTACACCTTC. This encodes CASSSPETYGYTF.

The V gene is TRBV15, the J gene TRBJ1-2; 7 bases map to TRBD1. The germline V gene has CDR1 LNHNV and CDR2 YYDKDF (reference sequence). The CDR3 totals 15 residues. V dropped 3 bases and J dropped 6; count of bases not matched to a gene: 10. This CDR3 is CATSSTIQGRDGYTF. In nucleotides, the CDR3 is TGTGCCACCAGCAGTACTATACAGGGGAGGGATGGCTACACCTTC.

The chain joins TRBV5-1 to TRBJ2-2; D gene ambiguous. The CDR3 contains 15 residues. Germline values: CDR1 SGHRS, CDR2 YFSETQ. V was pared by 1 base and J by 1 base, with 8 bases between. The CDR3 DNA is TGCGCCAGCAGCTTGCTTGCAAAGAACACCGGGGAGCTGTTTTTT. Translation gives CASSLLAKNTGELFF.

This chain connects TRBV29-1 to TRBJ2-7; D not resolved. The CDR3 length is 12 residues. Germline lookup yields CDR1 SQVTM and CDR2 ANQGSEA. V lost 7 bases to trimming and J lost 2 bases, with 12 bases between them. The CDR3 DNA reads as TGCAGCGGGAAGGAAGGCACCTACGAGCAGTACTTC. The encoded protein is CSGKEGTYEQYF.

The CDR3 sequence is CASSLVQGAGYTF. CDR3 bases: TGTGCCAGCAGCTTAGTTCAGGGGGCTGGCTACACCTTC. The V call is TRBV7-2, the J call TRBJ1-2; TRBD1 agrees at 8 bases. Germline lookup yields CDR1 SGHTA and CDR2 FQGNSA. J lost 7 bases, V lost 1 base, and 2 bases had no gene match. This CDR3 contains 13 residues.

The CDR3 loop reads CASSYSMATEAFF. CDR3 sequence (DNA): TGTGCCAGCAGTTACTCGATGGCCACTGAAGCTTTCTTT. J is TRBJ1-1 and V is TRBV6-2 or TRBV6-3; D is unresolved. The V gene's germline CDR1 is MNHEY and CDR2 SVGEGT. V was cut by 0 bases and J by 4 bases, with 6 bases left in between. CDR3 length equals 13 residues.

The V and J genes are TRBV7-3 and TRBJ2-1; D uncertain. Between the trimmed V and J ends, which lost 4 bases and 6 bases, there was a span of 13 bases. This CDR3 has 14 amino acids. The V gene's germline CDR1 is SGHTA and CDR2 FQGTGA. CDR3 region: CASSSPGVFNEQFF. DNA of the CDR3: TGTGCCAGCAGCTCCCCCGGTGTATTCAATGAGCAGTTCTTC.

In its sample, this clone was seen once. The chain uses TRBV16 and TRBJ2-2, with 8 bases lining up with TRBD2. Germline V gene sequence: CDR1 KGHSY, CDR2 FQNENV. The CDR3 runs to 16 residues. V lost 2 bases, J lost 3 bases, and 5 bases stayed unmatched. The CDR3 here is CASSQGRLAYTGELFF. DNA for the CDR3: TGTGCCAGCAGCCAAGGTCGACTAGCGTACACCGGGGAGCTGTTTTTT.